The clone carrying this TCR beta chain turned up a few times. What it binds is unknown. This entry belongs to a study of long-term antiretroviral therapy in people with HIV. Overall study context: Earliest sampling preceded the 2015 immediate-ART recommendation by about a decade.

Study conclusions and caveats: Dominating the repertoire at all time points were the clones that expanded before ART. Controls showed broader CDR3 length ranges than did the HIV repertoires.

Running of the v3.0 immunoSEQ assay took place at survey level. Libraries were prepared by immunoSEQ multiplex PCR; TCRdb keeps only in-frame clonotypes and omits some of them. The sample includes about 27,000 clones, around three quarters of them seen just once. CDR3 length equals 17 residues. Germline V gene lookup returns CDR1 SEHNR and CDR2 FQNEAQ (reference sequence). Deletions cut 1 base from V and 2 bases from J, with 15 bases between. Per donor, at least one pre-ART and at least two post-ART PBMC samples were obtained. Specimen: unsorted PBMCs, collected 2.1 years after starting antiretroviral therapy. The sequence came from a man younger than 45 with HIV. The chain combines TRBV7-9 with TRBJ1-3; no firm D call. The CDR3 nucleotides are TGTGCCAGCAGCTTAGTAATCGGTACTCTCCCTGGAAACACCATATATTTT. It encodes CASSLVIGTLPGNTIYF.